This TCR beta chain was sequenced in a study of technical replicates of blood from a handful of donors. Measured with immunoSEQ multiplex PCR; TCRdb has only the in-frame clones, and not every one. The profile covers tens of thousands of clones, with under 97% appearing a single time and 0.3% to 0.4% taken by the ten largest. Germline V gene lookup returns CDR1 GTSNPN and CDR2 SVGIG (reference sequence). The CDR3 is 15 residues long. V was pared by 1 base and J by 9 bases, with 9 bases of the junction left unmatched. In its sample, this clone was seen once. J is TRBJ2-1 and V is TRBV30; 10 nucleotides align to TRBD1. The sequenced sample was T cells isolated from PBMCs. The TCR originated in a human donor in good health. Here the CDR3 DNA reads TGTGCCTGGAGTGCAGGGACAGGGGTTAAGGTTGAGCAGTTCTTC. This translates into CAWSAGTGVKVEQFF.